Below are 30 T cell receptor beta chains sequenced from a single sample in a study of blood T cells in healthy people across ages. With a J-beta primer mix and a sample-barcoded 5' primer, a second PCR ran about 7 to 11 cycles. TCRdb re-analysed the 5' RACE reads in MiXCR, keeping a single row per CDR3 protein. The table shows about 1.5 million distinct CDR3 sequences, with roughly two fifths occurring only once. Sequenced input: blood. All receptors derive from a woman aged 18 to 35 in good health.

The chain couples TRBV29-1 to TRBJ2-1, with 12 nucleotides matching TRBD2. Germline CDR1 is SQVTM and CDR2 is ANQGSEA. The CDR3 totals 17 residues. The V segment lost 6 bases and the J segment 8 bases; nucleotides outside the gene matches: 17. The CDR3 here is CSVKPGLAGRGGYEQFF. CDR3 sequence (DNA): TGCAGCGTCAAGCCCGGACTAGCGGGACGGGGGGGATATGAGCAGTTCTTC.

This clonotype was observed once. The CDR3 loop is CSARDRTGYNEQYF. The CDR3 DNA reads as TGCAGTGCTAGAGATCGGACAGGGTACAATGAGCAGTACTTC. The rearrangement uses TRBV20-1 and TRBJ2-5, with 8 nucleotides matching TRBD1. With 0 bases clipped from V and 11 bases from J, the junction kept 11 bases outside the gene matches. The CDR3 has 14 amino acids. Looked up from germline, CDR1 is DFQATT and CDR2 is SNEGSKA (reference sequence).

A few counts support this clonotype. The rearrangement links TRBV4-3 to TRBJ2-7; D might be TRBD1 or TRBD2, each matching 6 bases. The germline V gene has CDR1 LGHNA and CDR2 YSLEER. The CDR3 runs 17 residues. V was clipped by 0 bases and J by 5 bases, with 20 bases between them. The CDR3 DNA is TGCGCCAGCAGCCAAGATTTGTGGGGGGCGTCGATCCACGAGCAGTACTTC. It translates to CASSQDLWGASIHEQYF.

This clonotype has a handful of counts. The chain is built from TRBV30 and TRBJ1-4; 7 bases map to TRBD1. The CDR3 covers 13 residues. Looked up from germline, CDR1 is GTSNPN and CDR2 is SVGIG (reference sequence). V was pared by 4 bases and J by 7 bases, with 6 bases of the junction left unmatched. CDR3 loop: CAWTGTAFEKLFF. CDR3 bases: TGTGCCTGGACCGGGACAGCTTTTGAAAAACTGTTTTTT.

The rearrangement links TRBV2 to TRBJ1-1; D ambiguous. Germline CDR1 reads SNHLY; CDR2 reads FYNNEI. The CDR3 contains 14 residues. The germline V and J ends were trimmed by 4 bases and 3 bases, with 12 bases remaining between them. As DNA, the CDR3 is TGTGCCAGCAGTGTGGTGGGTCGGGACACTGAAGCTTTCTTT. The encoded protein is CASSVVGRDTEAFF.

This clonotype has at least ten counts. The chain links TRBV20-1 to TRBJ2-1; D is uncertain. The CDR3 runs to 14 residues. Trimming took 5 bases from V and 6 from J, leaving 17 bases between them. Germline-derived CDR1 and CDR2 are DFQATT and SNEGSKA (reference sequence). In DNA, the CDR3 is TGCAGTGCTCCGAAAGCGTCTTACAGCAATGAGCAGTTCTTC. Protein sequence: CSAPKASYSNEQFF.

For the CDR3, the DNA is TGCGCCAGCAGCCAAGATTGGACAGGGAGACGGGAGACCCAGTACTTC. This encodes CASSQDWTGRRETQYF. The chain has TRBV4-1 and TRBJ2-5, with 8 bases identical to TRBD1. The CDR3 length is 16 residues. Trimming at V came to 0 bases and at J to 5 bases, leaving 8 bases not matched to a gene. Germline V CDR1 and CDR2: MGHRA, YSYEKL.

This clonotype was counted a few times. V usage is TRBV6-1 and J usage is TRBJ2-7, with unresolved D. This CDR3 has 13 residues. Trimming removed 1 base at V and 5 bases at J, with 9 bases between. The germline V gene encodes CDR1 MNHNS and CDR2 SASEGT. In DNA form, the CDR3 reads TGTGCCAGCAGTGAAGGAGGAGTTCACGAGCAGTACTTC. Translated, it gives CASSEGGVHEQYF.

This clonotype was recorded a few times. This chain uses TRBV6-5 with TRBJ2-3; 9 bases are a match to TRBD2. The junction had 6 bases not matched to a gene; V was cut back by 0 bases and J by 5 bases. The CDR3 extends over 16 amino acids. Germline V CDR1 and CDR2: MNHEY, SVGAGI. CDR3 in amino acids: CASSYSAREGQDTQYF. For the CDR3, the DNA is TGTGCCAGCAGTTACTCTGCGCGGGAGGGCCAAGATACGCAGTATTTT.

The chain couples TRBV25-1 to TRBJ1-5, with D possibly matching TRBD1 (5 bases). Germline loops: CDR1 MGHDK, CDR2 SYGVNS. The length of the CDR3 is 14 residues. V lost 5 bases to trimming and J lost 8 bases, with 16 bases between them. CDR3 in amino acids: CASSTLDKAKPQHF. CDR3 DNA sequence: TGTGCCAGCAGTACCCTGGACAAGGCGAAGCCCCAGCATTTT.

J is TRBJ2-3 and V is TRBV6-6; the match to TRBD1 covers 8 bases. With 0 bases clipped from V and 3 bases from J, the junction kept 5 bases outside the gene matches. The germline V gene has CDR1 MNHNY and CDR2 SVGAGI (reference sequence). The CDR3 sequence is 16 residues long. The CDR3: CASSYSRQGKTDTQYF. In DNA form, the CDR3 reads TGTGCCAGCAGTTACTCGAGACAGGGGAAGACAGATACGCAGTATTTT.

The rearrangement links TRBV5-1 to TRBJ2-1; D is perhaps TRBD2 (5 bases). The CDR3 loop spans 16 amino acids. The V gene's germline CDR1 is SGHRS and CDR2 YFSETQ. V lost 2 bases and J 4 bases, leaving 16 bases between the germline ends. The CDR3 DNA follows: TGCGCCAGCAGCTTCCTAGTAGGAGGAACTTACAATGAGCAGTTCTTC. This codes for CASSFLVGGTYNEQFF.

The CDR3 is CASSLTGGGAGYEQYF. The CDR3 DNA follows: TGTGCCAGCAGTTTAACGGGGGGGGGCGCGGGCTACGAGCAGTACTTC. The genes are TRBV27 and TRBJ2-7, with TRBD2 matching over 8 bases. The CDR3 spans 16 residues. In germline, CDR1 is MNHEY, CDR2 SMNVEV (reference sequence). V shed 2 bases and J 3 bases; nucleotides not matched to a gene: 9.

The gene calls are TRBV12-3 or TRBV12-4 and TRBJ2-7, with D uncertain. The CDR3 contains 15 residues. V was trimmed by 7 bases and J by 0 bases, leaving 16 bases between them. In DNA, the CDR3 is TGTGCCAGCACTTATTACACCCGGAGCTCCTACGAGCAGTACTTC. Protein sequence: CASTYYTRSSYEQYF.

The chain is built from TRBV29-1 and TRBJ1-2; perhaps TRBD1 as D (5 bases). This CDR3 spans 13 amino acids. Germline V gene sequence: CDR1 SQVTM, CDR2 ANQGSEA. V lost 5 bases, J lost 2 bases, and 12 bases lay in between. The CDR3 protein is CSVNDRENYGYTF. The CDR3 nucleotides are TGCAGCGTTAACGACAGAGAAAACTATGGCTACACCTTC.

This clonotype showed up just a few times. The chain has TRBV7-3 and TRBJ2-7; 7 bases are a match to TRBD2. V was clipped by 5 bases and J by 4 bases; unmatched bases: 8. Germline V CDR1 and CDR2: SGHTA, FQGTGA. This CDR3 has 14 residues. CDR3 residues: CASSPGSSGYEQYF. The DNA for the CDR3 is TGTGCCAGCAGCCCCGGTTCTAGCGGATACGAGCAGTACTTC.

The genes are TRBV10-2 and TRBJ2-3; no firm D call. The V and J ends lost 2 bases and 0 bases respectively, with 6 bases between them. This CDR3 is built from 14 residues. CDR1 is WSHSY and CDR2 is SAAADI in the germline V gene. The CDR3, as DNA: TGCGCCAGCAGTGAGGTAGCCAGCACAGATACGCAGTATTTT. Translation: CASSEVASTDTQYF.

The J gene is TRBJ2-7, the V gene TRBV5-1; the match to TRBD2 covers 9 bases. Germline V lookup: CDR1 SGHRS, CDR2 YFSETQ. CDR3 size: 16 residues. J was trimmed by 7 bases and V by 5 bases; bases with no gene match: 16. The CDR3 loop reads CASRWSAGGSDNEQYF. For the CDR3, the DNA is TGCGCCAGCAGGTGGTCGGCGGGAGGGAGCGACAATGAGCAGTACTTC.

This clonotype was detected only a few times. The CDR3 spells CASSPGTGLSNYGYTF. The CDR3 nucleotides are TGTGCCAGCAGCCCCGGGACAGGGCTATCTAACTATGGCTACACCTTC. The genes are TRBV12-3 or TRBV12-4 and TRBJ1-2, with 9 bases aligning to TRBD1. The CDR3 length is 16 residues. Losses at the gene ends were 6 bases for V and 0 bases for J; bases not matched to a gene: 8.

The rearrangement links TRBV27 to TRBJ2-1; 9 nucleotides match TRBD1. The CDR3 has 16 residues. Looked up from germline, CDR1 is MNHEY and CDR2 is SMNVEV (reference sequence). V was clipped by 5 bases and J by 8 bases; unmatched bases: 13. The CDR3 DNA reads TGTGCCAGCAGTCCGCCCGGGACAGGGTTATTCTATGAGCAGTTCTTC. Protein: CASSPPGTGLFYEQFF.

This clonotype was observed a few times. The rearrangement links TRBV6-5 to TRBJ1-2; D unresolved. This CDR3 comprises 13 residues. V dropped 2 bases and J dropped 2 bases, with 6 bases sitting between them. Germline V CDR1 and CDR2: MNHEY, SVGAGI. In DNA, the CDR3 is TGTGCCAGCAGTTACAAACAGAACTATGGCTACACCTTC. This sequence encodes CASSYKQNYGYTF.

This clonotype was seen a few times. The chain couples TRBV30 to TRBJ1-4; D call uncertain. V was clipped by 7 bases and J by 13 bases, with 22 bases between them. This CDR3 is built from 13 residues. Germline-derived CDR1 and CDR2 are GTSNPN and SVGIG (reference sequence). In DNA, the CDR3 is TGTGCCTCAGAGGTGACGGAGCTCGAAGGACTGTTTTTT. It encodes CASEVTELEGLFF.

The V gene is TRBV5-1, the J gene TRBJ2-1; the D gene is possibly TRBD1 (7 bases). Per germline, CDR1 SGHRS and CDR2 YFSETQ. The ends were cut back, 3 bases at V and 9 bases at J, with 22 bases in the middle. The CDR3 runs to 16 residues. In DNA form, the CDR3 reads TGCGCCAGCAGCTGGAGGGGGCAGGGTCGGGTCACTGAGCAGTTCTTC. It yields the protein CASSWRGQGRVTEQFF.

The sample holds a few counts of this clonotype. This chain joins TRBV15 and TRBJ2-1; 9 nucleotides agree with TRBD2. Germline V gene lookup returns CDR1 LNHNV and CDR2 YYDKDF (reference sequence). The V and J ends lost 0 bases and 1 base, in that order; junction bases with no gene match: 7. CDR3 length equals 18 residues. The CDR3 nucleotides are TGTGCCACCAGCAGAGATCGACTAGCGGAGCTATCCTACAATGAGCAGTTCTTC. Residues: CATSRDRLAELSYNEQFF.

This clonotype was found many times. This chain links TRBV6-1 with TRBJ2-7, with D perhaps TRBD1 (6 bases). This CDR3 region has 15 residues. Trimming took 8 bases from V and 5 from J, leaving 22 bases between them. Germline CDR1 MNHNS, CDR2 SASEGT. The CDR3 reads CASQTTGFAIDEQYF. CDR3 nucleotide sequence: TGTGCCAGCCAAACAACAGGGTTCGCGATCGACGAGCAGTACTTC.

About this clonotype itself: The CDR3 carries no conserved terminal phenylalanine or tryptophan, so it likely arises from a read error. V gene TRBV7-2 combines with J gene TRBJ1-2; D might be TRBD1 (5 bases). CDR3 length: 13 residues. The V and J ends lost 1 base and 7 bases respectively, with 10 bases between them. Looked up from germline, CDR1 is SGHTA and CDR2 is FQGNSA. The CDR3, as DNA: TGTGCCAGCAGCTTAGTCAGGGAGGGTGGCTACACCCTC. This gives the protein CASSLVREGGYTL.

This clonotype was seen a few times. In nucleotides, the CDR3 is TGCGCCAGCAGCCAAACCGGGACAGGGGACTATACGCAGTATTTT. As protein: CASSQTGTGDYTQYF. The J gene is TRBJ2-3, the V gene TRBV4-3; 10 positions match TRBD1. The CDR3 sequence is 15 residues long. Germline CDR1 reads LGHNA; CDR2 reads YSLEER. V shed 2 bases, J shed 7 bases, and the junction held 6 bases outside the gene matches.

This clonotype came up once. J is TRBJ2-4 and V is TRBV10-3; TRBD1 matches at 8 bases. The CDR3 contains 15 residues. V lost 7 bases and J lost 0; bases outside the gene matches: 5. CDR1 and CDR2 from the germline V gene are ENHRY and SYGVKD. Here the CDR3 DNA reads TGTGCCATCAAATCAGGACAGGGAGCCAAAAACATTCAGTACTTC. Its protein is CAIKSGQGAKNIQYF.

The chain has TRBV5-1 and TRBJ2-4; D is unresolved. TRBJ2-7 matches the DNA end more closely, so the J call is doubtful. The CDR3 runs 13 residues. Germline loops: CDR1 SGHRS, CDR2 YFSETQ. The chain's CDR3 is CASSQIPLYEQYF. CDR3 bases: TGCGCCAGCAGCCAGATCCCGCTCTACGAGCAGTACTTC.

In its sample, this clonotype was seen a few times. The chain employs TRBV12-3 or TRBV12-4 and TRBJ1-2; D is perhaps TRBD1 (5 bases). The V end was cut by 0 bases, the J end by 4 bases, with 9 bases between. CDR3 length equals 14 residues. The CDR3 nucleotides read TGTGCCAGCAGTTTAGCCAGGGTGGGCTATGGCTACACCTTC. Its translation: CASSLARVGYGYTF.